This T cell receptor (beta chain) was captured in a study of blood T cell repertoires in COVID-19. Overall study: Donors in the United States, Italy and Spain gave samples during acute or convalescent COVID-19. Sources were T cells, B-cell-depleted T cells, or PBMCs; the material itself was cDNA or gDNA.

V gave up 1 base and J gave up 2 bases; unmatched junction bases: 0. This CDR3 region has 14 residues. Germline CDR1 reads SNHLY; CDR2 reads FYNNEI. Source study methods: Reference gene primer amplification yielded estimated nucleated cell counts. Profiled with immunoSEQ multiplex PCR; TCRdb holds only in-frame clones, not every one. V and J calls and clone size follow that table, whereas D and trimming were derived from the DNA. The sample records 250,000 to 300,000 clones, 75% to 90% being singletons. A word on this clone: The sample contains more than one DNA sequence encoding this CDR3.

The chain links TRBV2 to TRBJ2-7; 9 positions match TRBD1. Specimen: peripheral blood. The sequence was obtained from a man aged 25-40 years with active or convalescent COVID-19. CDR3 residues: CASSEGQGAYEQYF. CDR3 bases: TGTGCCAGCAGTGAAGGACAGGGGGCCTACGAGCAGTACTTC.